This is a list of T cell receptor beta chains from one sample in a study of CD8+ T cells in alopecia areata. The data were produced by immunoSEQ multiplex PCR, yet TCRdb's version contains in-frame clones alone and is incomplete. The table records 90,000 to 120,000 clones, 84% of them present only once. The specimen was CD8+ T cells sorted from blood, collected at week 24, from a patient treated with tofacitinib. The source of these receptors is a human donor with alopecia areata. Each CDR3 is given with its conserved first and last residue.

TRBV7-8,CASSLPGLGYNSPLHF
TRBV11-2,CASSLGGWTAGPYGYTF
TRBV9,CASSPSGTSAHNEQFF
TRBV5-1,CASSRTGQVYTEAFF
TRBV5-1,CASKPGSGPQPQHF
TRBV6-1,CASSEVGESSYEQYF
TRBV4-1,CASSQDKGSGLADTQYF
TRBV10-2,CASSPSSYEQYF
TRBV2,CASSPGGNEQFF
TRBV7-6,CASSSDTIADEQYF
TRBV5-4,CASSITGTRWLNEQFF
TRBV6-6,CASSLNEQFF
TRBV29-1,CSVTAGDSYEQYF
TRBV7-9,CASSLVSGVEAFF
TRBV28,CASSFLSSGTDTQYF
TRBV7-8,CASSPRKGPGANVLTF
TRBV7-2,CAGAVLSGANVLTF
TRBV7-8,CASSLDGPLDTQYF
TRBV4-1,CASSQVTEAYEQYF
TRBV4-1,CASSQEVPNYSYEQYF
TRBV7-9,CASSLTGGQETQYF
TRBV4-1,CASSPSGHQTEAFF
TRBV10-3,CAIGSGGTRETQYF
TRBV30,CAWSYGQYEQYF
TRBV11-2,CASSTRTGLNEKLFF
TRBV4-3,CASSHPYKPQGAFF
TRBV6-5,CASSPLAGPHNEQFF
TRBV4-1,CASSQVMTSGGSGYEQYF
TRBV19,CASHLAGKINPSQPQHF
TRBV29-1,CSTAQATYNEQFF
TRBV5-6,CASSLSGNWDEQFF
TRBV4-1,CASSHRDSSYNEQFF
TRBV9,CASSGGDRATDTQYF
TRBV14,CASSQGGGRLHNEQFF
TRBV4-1,CASSQSGGLSYEQYF